Presented here are 11 T cell receptor beta chains from one specimen sequenced in a study of T cell responses to AZD1222 COVID-19 vaccine. The method was immunoSEQ multiplex PCR; TCRdb's version includes in-frame clones alone and lacks a portion of them. Of about 130,000 clones detected, approximately 93% appear once; the ten largest clones hold more than 2.5%. Sequencing used peripheral blood, obtained on day 0 of AZD1222 vaccination. The receptors come from an adult in good health.

This chain connects TRBV25-1 to TRBJ1-4, with a tentative D call TRBD1 (5 bases). Germline V CDR1 and CDR2: MGHDK, SYGVNS. V shed 0 bases and J shed 5 bases, with 13 bases lying between them. The CDR3 loop spans 16 amino acids. The CDR3 sequence is CASSEYSQGMNEKLFF. In DNA, the CDR3 is TGTGCCAGCAGTGAATATAGTCAGGGAATGAATGAAAAACTGTTTTTT.

The V and J genes are TRBV7-8 and TRBJ2-7; D gene unclear. Germline lookup yields CDR1 SGHVS and CDR2 FQNEAQ. This CDR3 contains 14 residues. Deletions cut 1 base from V and 4 bases from J, with 11 bases between. The CDR3 here is CASSLVGRIYEQYF. DNA for the CDR3: TGTGCCAGCAGCTTAGTCGGACGGATTTACGAGCAGTACTTC. Using reference TRBV7-8 and TRBJ2-7 for the parts outside the CDR3, the full variable domain is GAGVSQSPRYKVAKRGQDVALRCDPISGHVSLFWYQQALGQGPEFLTYFQNEAQLDKSGLPSDRFFAERPEGSVSTLKIQRTQQEDSAVYLCASSLVGRIYEQYFGPGTRLTVT.

The rearrangement joins TRBV7-8 to TRBJ2-1; 11 positions agree with TRBD2. Germline lookup yields CDR1 SGHVS and CDR2 FQNEAQ. The ends lost 5 bases at V and 4 bases at J; junction bases unmatched: 10. This CDR3 contains 17 residues. Here the CDR3 reads CASSRPAGLAVYNEQFF. CDR3 DNA sequence: TGTGCCAGCAGCCGACCCGCGGGACTAGCGGTATACAATGAGCAGTTCTTC.

The rearrangement links TRBV5-4 to TRBJ2-3; D possibly corresponds to TRBD1 (6 bases). CDR3 size: 14 residues. Trimming stripped 0 bases from V and 3 bases from J, with 8 bases between. The V gene's germline CDR1 is SGHNT and CDR2 YYREEE (reference sequence). The CDR3 here is CASSLGGGTDTQYF. The CDR3, as DNA: TGTGCCAGCAGCTTGGGAGGGGGTACAGATACGCAGTATTTT.

The chain links TRBV28 to TRBJ1-1; the match to TRBD1 covers 8 bases. CDR3 size: 14 residues. V shed 7 bases and J 3 bases; nucleotides not matched to a gene: 7. Germline V gives CDR1 MDHEN, CDR2 SYDVKM. The chain's CDR3 is CASNGRGQDTEAFF. For the CDR3, the DNA is TGTGCCAGCAACGGCAGGGGGCAAGACACTGAAGCTTTCTTT.

The J gene is TRBJ2-2, the V gene TRBV9; D unclear. V was trimmed by 0 bases and J by 5 bases, leaving 8 bases between them. Germline-derived CDR1 and CDR2 are SGDLS and YYNGEE. This CDR3 is 14 amino acids long. The CDR3 DNA reads TGTGCCAGCAGCGTAGGTCAGCCAACCGGGGAGCTGTTTTTT. Its protein product is CASSVGQPTGELFF.

The chain is built from TRBV3-1 (or the pseudogene TRBV3-2) and TRBJ2-7, with D tentatively TRBD1 (5 bases). This CDR3 region has 15 residues. The V and J ends lost 6 bases and 7 bases respectively, with 22 bases between them. Per the germline V gene, CDR1 is LGHDT and CDR2 is YNNKEL (reference sequence). CDR3 amino acids: CASRPSPGRLEEQYF. CDR3 DNA sequence: TGTGCCAGCAGACCGTCGCCAGGGCGCTTGGAGGAGCAGTACTTC.

The chain couples TRBV29-1 to TRBJ2-7, with 9 bases aligning to TRBD1. Germline assignment: CDR1 SQVTM and CDR2 ANQGSEA. V was pared by 7 bases and J by 4 bases, with 5 bases of the junction left unmatched. CDR3 length: 12 amino acids. CDR3 coding DNA: TGCAGCGGGGGACAGGGCGAGTACGAGCAGTACTTC. This sequence encodes CSGGQGEYEQYF.

The V and J genes are TRBV5-1 and TRBJ2-7; TRBD1 agrees at 7 bases. Looked up from germline, CDR1 is SGHRS and CDR2 is YFSETQ. CDR3 length: 14 amino acids. V lost 0 bases and J lost 3; bases outside the gene matches: 3. CDR3 bases: TGCGCCAGCAGCTTGGTAGGGGACAGCTACGAGCAGTACTTC. It yields the protein CASSLVGDSYEQYF.

The chain employs TRBV28 and TRBJ1-3; weak D call: TRBD1 (5 bases). The CDR3 totals 17 residues. V was trimmed by 2 bases and J by 1 base, leaving 15 bases between them. Germline lookup yields CDR1 MDHEN and CDR2 SYDVKM. The CDR3 region has the DNA TGTGCCAGCAGTTTAATCGGACAACAGCTGTCTGGAAACACCATATATTTT. Amino acid sequence: CASSLIGQQLSGNTIYF.

The rearrangement joins TRBV11-2 to TRBJ1-5; D call uncertain. The V gene lost 2 bases and the J gene lost 4 bases, with 18 bases spanning the gap. This CDR3 contains 17 residues. Germline CDR1 and CDR2: SGHAT and FQNNGV. The CDR3 reads CASSLFRLTIINQPQHF. CDR3 coding DNA: TGTGCCAGCAGCTTATTTCGCCTGACCATCATTAATCAGCCCCAGCATTTT.